The present TCR beta chain was sequenced within a study of cytomegalovirus exposure and HLA in healthy donors. Germline CDR1 MNHEY, CDR2 SMNVEV (reference sequence). CDR3 length: 15 amino acids. The junction had 6 bases not matched to a gene; V was cut back by 2 bases and J by 4 bases. PCR amplification relied on 60 Vbeta primers (plus 13 Jbeta primers). Produced via immunoSEQ multiplex PCR; TCRdb's table is partial and in-frame only. The sample holds around 200,000 clones, over 70% seen once. V is TRBV27 and J is TRBJ1-1; 8 bases fit TRBD1. Sequenced sample: PBMCs. The receptor's source is a man aged 45 to 65 in good health and CMV-seronegative. The CDR3 DNA reads TGTGCCAGCAGTTTAAAGGACAGGGTTACCACTGAAGCTTTCTTT. Translation: CASSLKDRVTTEAFF.